The clone carrying this T cell receptor (beta chain) turned up a few times. This record belongs to a study of blood T cell repertoires in COVID-19. Germline loops: CDR1 KGHSH, CDR2 LQKENI. The CDR3 totals 15 residues. The trim removed 4 bases at V and 2 bases at J, leaving 3 bases unmatched. Here immunoSEQ multiplex PCR was the method, and the copy in TCRdb shows in-frame clones only, minus some. The repertoire holds 250,000 to 300,000 clones, with approximately 89% as singletons. The rearrangement uses TRBV18 and TRBJ2-7; TRBD2 matches 12 bases. The receptor was derived from a woman aged 70-85 years with COVID-19, enrolled during active disease. The sequenced material came from peripheral blood. The DNA of the CDR3 is TGTGCCAGCTCACAGGGACTAGCGGGCCCCTACGAGCAGTACTTC. Translating it yields CASSQGLAGPYEQYF.